This T cell receptor beta chain stems from a study of blood T cell repertoires in COVID-19. Study-wide context: PBMCs, B-cell-depleted T cells, or T cells provided the cDNA or gDNA that made up the material.

CDR3 length: 14 amino acids. CDR1 is SGHRS and CDR2 is YFSETQ in the germline V gene. V was clipped by 6 bases and J by 7 bases; unmatched bases: 10. Per the original methods: How many nucleated cells were present was estimated from reference gene primer amplification. The table came from immunoSEQ multiplex PCR; TCRdb's copy has only in-frame clones and leaves some out. V, J and clone size derive from that table, while D and trimming were established from the DNA sequence. The table lists about 180,000 clones, more than 75% of them singletons. The chain carries TRBV5-1 and TRBJ2-1; 7 positions agree with TRBD2. The TCR sequence derives from a woman between 65 and 79 years old with COVID-19, enrolled during active disease. The sample was peripheral blood. DNA of the CDR3: TGCGCCAGCACCCCGGCTAGCGGAAATAATGAGCAGTTCTTC. It codes for CASTPASGNNEQFF.